Only a few counts were recorded for the clone carrying this TCR beta chain. Its antigen remains unidentified. Attachment of unique molecular identifiers to individual cDNA molecules was performed. TCRdb re-derived calls from the 5' RACE reads in MiXCR, one entry per CDR3 protein. The sample lists tens of thousands of distinct CDR3 sequences, 4.6% seen once, with about 6% in the top ten. The sample originates from a study of early T cells in non-severe SARS-CoV-2 infection. Study-wide background: With bulk RNA from unsorted whole blood as input, sequencing yielded unpaired chains.

The study's findings and limits: Anti-spike CD8 responses were favored in VDJdb matching, and private and CD4 specificities were missed.

The germline V and J ends were trimmed by 6 bases and 8 bases, with 17 bases remaining between them. The CDR3 is 14 amino acids. Germline V gene data show CDR1 as LNHDA and CDR2 as SQIVND (reference sequence). The chain recombines TRBV19 with TRBJ2-1, with D perhaps assigned TRBD1 or TRBD2 (6 bases each). This material consisted of whole blood, taken at baseline. This sequence originates from an adult who was a healthcare worker with PCR-confirmed SARS-CoV-2 infection or an uninfected control (not recorded which). CDR3 region: CASSPMGGEDEQFF. The DNA for the CDR3 is TGTGCCAGTAGCCCAATGGGGGGCGAGGATGAGCAGTTCTTC.